This TCR beta chain comes out of a study of blood T cell repertoires in COVID-19. Study information: T cells, B-cell-depleted T cells, or PBMCs provided the cDNA or gDNA that served as material.

Germline V gene sequence: CDR1 SNHLY, CDR2 FYNNEI. CDR3 length equals 14 residues. The germline V and J ends were trimmed by 8 bases and 4 bases, with 17 bases remaining between them. Repertoires were generated with immunoSEQ multiplex PCR, while TCRdb's copy carries only in-frame clones and drops some. The table has about 190,000 clones, around 88% seen once. Sequenced: PBMCs or T cells enriched from blood (not recorded which). This chain uses TRBV2 with TRBJ1-1, with unresolved D. This receptor was identified in a man aged 40-55 years with acute COVID-19. The CDR3 reads CASDLGGRGTEAFF. CDR3 nucleotide sequence: TGTGCCAGCGACCTGGGTGGGCGGGGCACTGAAGCTTTCTTT.